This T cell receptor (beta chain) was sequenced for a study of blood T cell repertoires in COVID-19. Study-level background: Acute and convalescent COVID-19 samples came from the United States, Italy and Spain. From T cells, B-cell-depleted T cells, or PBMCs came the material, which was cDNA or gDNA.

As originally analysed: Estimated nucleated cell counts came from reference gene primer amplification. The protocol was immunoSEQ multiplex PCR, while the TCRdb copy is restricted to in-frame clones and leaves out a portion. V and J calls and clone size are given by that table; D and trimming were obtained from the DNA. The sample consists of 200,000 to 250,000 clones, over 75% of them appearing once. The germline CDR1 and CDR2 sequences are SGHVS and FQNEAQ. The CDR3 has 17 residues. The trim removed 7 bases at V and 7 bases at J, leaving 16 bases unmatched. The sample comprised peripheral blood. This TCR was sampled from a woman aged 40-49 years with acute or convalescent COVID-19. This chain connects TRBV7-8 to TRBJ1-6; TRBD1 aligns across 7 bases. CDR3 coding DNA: TGTGCCAGCACCGGATCCGACAGGGCGAGTTCAAATTCACCCCTCCACTTT. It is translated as CASTGSDRASSNSPLHF.